This note documents a single T cell receptor (beta chain) sequence. The sample comes from a study of T cell responses to AZD1222 COVID-19 vaccine. Sequencing used immunoSEQ multiplex PCR; TCRdb keeps in-frame clones, though not all of them. The sample includes fewer than 130,000 clones, around 90% seen only once; the top ten take roughly 2.7%. The CDR3 runs 14 residues. Trimming left V 6 bases short and J 0 bases short, with 12 bases between. Per germline, CDR1 SGDLS and CDR2 YYNGEE. The TCR originated in an adult who received the AZD1222 COVID-19 vaccine. The chain links TRBV9 to TRBJ1-1, with D tentatively TRBD1 (6 bases). Material: peripheral blood, obtained 28 days after the second AZD1222 dose. The CDR3 loop reads CASTPGVMNTEAFF. The CDR3 coding sequence is TGTGCCAGCACCCCAGGGGTAATGAACACTGAAGCTTTCTTT.